The entry that follows covers one T cell receptor beta chain sequence. The data were obtained in a study of brain T cells in children with intractable seizures. Only in-frame clones appear in the TCRdb table, and some are missing; sequencing was by immunoSEQ multiplex PCR. The table includes 340,000 or so clones, roughly 92% detected once. The length of the CDR3 is 16 residues. Germline assignment: CDR1 GTSNPN and CDR2 SVGIG (reference sequence). V lost 5 bases, J lost 7 bases, and 15 bases stayed unmatched. Noted time point: blood from clinic visit 5 months post-surgery; TSC patient then seizure free.

This sample comprised peripheral blood, obtained 4 to 6 months after surgery. The source is a boy under two years old with tuberous sclerosis and intractable seizures. The chain recombines TRBV30 with TRBJ1-4, with 8 bases lining up with TRBD1. CDR3 in amino acids: CAWGDGTGGEGEKLFF. CDR3 DNA sequence: TGTGCCTGGGGCGATGGGACAGGAGGAGAGGGTGAAAAACTGTTTTTT.